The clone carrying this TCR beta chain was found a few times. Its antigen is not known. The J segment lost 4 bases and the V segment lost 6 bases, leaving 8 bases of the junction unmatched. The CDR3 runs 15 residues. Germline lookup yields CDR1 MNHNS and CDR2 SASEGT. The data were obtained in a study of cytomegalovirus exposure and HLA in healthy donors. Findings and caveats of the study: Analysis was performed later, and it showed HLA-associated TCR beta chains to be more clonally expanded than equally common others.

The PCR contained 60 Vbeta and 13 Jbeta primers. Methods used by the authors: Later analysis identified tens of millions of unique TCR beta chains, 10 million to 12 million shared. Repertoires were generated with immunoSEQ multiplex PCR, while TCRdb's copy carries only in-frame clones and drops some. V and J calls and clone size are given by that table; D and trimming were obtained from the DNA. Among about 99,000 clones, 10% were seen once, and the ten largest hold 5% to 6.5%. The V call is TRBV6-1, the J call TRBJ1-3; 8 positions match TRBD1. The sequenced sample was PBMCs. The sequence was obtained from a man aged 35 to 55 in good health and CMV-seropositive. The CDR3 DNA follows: TGTGCCAGCAGACGGACGACAGGGGACGGAAACACCATATATTTT. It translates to CASRRTTGDGNTIYF.